Below, one T cell receptor beta chain is given with its context. Its antigen has not been determined. Nothing much larger sits one base from this clone, and base qualities are not available. The sample belongs to a study of blood T cell repertoires in COVID-19 (TCRdb year 2020). About the study as a whole: Samples covering the acute and convalescent phases of COVID-19 were provided by collaborators in the United States, Italy and Spain. Subjects who had been exposed to COVID-19, were actively infected with it, or had recovered from it provided the deeply sampled blood TCRbeta repertoires that made up the dataset. HLA class I and class II types, where available, came from metadata supplied by the sample provider rather than from assay-based typing. The repertoires were released in a freely available public database meant as a resource for research on the immune response to SARS-CoV-2. The prospective study material was composed of cDNA or gDNA derived from T cells, B-cell-depleted T cells, or PBMCs. The samples were drawn from the first 160 participants of the ongoing ImmuneRACE study and from some 1,300 subjects provided by 6 global collaborators. The sample metadata nearly always contained a de-identified subject ID, COVID-19 status, age in years and sex. On the study overall, not on this receptor specifically: The quantity of clinical and demographic metadata differed by source and by participant and was supplied without curation.

V drops 1 base and J drops 5 bases, leaving 10 bases in between. Its CDR3 holds 13 amino acids, cysteine through phenylalanine. CDR3 DNA only is kept here, 39 bases in frame from base 1. The germline V gene specifies SGHDT as CDR1 and YYEEEE as CDR2. The immunoSEQ Assay, a bias-controlled multiplex PCR, was used to amplify TCRbeta CDR3 regions from genomic DNA. For the original study's pipeline: Within the assay, amplification of reference gene primers was used to estimate how many nucleated cells each sample contained. Sequence reads were collapsed and filtered to measure the absolute abundance of every unique TCRbeta CDR3 rearrangement. Productive Simpson clonality was computed per sample as the square root of Simpson's diversity index over productive rearrangements. TCRdb holds this immuneACCESS table with in-frame rearrangements only. Some clones are missing; in checked studies, unresolved V genes explain under half, and the rest has no known cause. The V and J calls and the clone size are those of that table, but D and trimming were determined from the DNA. Here the sample has over 300,000 clones; 75% to 90% occur a single time. Of the sample, around 2.2% is held by the ten largest clones.

Enrolling through a virtual design, the prospective study's participants ranged in age from roughly 18 to 90 years and lived across about two dozen United States geographic areas. To assign participants to cohorts, the prospective study relied on clinical history that participants themselves reported in a screening survey and a study questionnaire. For ImmuneRACE Cohort 3, a participant was defined as recovered based on two consecutive negative NP/OP PCR tests, clearance by a healthcare professional, or resolution of symptoms. Mobile phlebotomists in the prospective study collected whole blood, serum and a nasopharyngeal or oropharyngeal swab from every participant. Prospective study participants could optionally give additional blood draws and questionnaires over a roughly 2-month period. Before DNA extraction, prospective study blood samples were shipped either frozen or at room temperature.

This TCR was sampled from a man between 25 and 39 years old who had recovered from COVID-19. Sequenced input: PBMCs or T cells enriched from blood (not recorded which). The chain joins TRBV5-6 to TRBJ2-7, with TRBD1 perhaps the D gene, on 5 matching bases. The CDR3 reads CASSLYQGNEQYF. The base sequence is TGTGCCAGCAGCTTGTACCAGGGAAACGAGCAGTACTTC.